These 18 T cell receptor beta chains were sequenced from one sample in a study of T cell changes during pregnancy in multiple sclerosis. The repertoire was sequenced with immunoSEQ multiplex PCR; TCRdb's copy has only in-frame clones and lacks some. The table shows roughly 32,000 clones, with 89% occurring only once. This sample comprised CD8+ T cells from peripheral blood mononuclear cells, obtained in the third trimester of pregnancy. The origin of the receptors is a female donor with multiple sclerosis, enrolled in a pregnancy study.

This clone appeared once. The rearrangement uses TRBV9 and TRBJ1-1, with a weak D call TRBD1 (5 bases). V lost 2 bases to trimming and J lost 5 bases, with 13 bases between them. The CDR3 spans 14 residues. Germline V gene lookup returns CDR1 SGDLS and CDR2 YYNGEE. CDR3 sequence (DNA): TGTGCCAGCAGCGTTAGCCTGGGGGGTACTGAAGCTTTCTTT. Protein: CASSVSLGGTEAFF.

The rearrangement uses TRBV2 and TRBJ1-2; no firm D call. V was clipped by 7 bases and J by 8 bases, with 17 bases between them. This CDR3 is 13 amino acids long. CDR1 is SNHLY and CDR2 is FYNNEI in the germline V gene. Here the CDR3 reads CASISKEGLGYTF. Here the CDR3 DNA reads TGTGCCAGCATTAGTAAGGAGGGATTGGGCTACACCTTC.

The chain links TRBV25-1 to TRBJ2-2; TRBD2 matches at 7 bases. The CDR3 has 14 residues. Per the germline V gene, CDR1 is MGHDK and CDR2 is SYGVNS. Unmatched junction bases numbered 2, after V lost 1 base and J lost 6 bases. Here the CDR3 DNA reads TGTGCCAGCAGTGAATTAGCGGGCCCCGGGGAGCTGTTTTTT. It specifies CASSELAGPGELFF. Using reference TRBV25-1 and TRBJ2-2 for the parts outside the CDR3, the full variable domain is EADIYQTPRYLVIGTGKKITLECSQTMGHDKMYWYQQDPGMELHLIHYSYGVNSTEKGDLSSESTVSRIRTEHFPLTLESARPSHTSQYLCASSELAGPGELFFGEGSRLTVL.

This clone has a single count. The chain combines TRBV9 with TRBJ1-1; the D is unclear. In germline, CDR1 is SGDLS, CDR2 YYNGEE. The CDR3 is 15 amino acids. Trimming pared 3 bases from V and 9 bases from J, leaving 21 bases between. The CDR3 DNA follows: TGTGCCAGCAGCGCCCCCCCGACTATGGGGTGGAAAGCTTTCTTT. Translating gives CASSAPPTMGWKAFF.

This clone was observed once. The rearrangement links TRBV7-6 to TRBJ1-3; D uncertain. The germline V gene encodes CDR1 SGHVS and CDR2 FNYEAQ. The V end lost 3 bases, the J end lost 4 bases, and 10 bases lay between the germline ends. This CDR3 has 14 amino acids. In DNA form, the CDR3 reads TGTGCCAGCAGCTTGGAGGGCTGGGGAAACACCATATATTTT. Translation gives CASSLEGWGNTIYF. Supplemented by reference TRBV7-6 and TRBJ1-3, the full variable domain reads GAGVSQSPRYKVTKRGQDVALRCDPISGHVSLYWYRQALGQGPEFLTYFNYEAQQDKSGLPNDRFSAERPEGSISTLTIQRTEQRDSAMYRCASSLEGWGNTIYFGEGSWLTVV.

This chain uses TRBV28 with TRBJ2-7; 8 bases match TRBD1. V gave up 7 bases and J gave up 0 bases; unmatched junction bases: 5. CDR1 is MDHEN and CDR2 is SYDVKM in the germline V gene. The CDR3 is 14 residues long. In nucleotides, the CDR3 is TGTGCCAGCAACGACAGGGGAGCCTCCTACGAGCAGTACTTC. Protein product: CASNDRGASYEQYF.

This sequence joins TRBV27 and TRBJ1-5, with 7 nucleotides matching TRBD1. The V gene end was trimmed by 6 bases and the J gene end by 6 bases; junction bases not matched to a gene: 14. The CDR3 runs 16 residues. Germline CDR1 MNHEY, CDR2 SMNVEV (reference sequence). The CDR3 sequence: CASSASAGGAAQPQHF. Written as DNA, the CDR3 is TGTGCCAGCAGCGCTTCCGCAGGGGGAGCGGCTCAGCCCCAGCATTTT.

As DNA, the CDR3 is TGTGCCAGCAGCCCGACAGGGGGCAACGAGCAGTACTTC. Amino acid sequence: CASSPTGGNEQYF. The chain links TRBV7-3 to TRBJ2-7; 10 nucleotides line up with TRBD1. Germline-derived CDR1 and CDR2 are SGHTA and FQGTGA. V was clipped by 5 bases and J by 5 bases; unmatched bases: 3. The CDR3 is made up of 13 amino acids.

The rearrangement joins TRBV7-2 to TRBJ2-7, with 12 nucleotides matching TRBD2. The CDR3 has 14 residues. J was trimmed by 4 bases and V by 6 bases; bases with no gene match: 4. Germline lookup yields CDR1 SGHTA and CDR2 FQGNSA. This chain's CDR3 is CASSAGLAGYEQYF. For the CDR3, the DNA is TGTGCCAGCAGTGCCGGACTAGCGGGGTACGAGCAGTACTTC.

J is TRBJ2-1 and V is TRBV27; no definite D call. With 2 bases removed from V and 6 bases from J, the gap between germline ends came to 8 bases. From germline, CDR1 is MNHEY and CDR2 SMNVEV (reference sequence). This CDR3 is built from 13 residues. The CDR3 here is CASSLVYGNEQFF. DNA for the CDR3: TGTGCCAGCAGTTTAGTGTACGGCAATGAGCAGTTCTTC.

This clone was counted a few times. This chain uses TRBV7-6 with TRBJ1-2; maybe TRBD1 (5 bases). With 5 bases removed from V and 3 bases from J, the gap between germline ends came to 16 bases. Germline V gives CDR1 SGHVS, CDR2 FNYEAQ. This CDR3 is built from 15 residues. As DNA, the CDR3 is TGTGCCAGCAGCCGGGGGACGGCTAATCACTATGGCTACACCTTC. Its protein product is CASSRGTANHYGYTF. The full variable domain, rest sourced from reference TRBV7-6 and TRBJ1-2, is GAGVSQSPRYKVTKRGQDVALRCDPISGHVSLYWYRQALGQGPEFLTYFNYEAQQDKSGLPNDRFSAERPEGSISTLTIQRTEQRDSAMYRCASSRGTANHYGYTFGSGTRLTVV.

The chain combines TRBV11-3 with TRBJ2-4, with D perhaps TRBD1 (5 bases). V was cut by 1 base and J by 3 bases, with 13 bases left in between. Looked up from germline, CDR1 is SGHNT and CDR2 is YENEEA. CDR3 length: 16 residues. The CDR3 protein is CASSLGTGPFKNIQYF. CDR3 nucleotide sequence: TGTGCCAGCAGCTTAGGAACAGGCCCCTTCAAAAACATTCAGTACTTC.

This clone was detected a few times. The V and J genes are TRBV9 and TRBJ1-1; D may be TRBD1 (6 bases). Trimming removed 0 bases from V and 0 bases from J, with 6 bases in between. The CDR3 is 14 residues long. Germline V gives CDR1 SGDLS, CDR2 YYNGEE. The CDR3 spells CASSVAGVNTEAFF. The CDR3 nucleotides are TGTGCCAGCAGCGTAGCAGGGGTGAACACTGAAGCTTTCTTT.

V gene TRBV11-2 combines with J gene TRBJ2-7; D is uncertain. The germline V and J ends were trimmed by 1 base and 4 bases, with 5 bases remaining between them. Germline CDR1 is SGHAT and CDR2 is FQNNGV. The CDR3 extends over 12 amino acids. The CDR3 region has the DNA TGTGCCAGCAGCTTAGTTACTTACGAGCAGTACTTC. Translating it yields CASSLVTYEQYF. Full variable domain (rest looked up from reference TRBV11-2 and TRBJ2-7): EAGVAQSPRYKIIEKRQSVAFWCNPISGHATLYWYQQILGQGPKLLIQFQNNGVVDDSQLPKDRFSAERLKGVDSTLKIQPAKLEDSAVYLCASSLVTYEQYFGPGTRLTVT.

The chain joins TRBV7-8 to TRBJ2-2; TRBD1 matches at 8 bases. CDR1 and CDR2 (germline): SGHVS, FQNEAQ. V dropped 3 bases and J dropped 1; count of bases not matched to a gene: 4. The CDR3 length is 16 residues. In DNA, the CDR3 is TGTGCCAGCAGCTTGTGGACAGGGCGGAACACCGGGGAGCTGTTTTTT. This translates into CASSLWTGRNTGELFF.

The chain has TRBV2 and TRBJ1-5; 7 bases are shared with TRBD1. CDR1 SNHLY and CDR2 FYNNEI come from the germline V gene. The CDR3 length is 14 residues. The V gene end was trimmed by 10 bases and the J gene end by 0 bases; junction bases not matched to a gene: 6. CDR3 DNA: TGTGCCACCATGGACAGGTATAGCAATCAGCCCCAGCATTTT. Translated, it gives CATMDRYSNQPQHF.

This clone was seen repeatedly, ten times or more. The CDR3 coding sequence is TGTGCCAGCAGCCTCCGACAGACGTCCCGAGAGACCCAGTACTTC. This encodes CASSLRQTSRETQYF. The J gene is TRBJ2-5, the V gene TRBV11-2; a weak D match, TRBD1 (5 bases). CDR3 length equals 15 residues. Germline V gives CDR1 SGHAT, CDR2 FQNNGV. V shed 5 bases and J shed 4 bases, with 17 bases lying between them.

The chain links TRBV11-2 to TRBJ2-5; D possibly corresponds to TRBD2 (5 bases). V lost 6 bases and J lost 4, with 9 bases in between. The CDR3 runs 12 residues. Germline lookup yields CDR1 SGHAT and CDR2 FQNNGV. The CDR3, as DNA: TGTGCCAGCAGTCGGACTGGAGAGACCCAGTACTTC. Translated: CASSRTGETQYF.